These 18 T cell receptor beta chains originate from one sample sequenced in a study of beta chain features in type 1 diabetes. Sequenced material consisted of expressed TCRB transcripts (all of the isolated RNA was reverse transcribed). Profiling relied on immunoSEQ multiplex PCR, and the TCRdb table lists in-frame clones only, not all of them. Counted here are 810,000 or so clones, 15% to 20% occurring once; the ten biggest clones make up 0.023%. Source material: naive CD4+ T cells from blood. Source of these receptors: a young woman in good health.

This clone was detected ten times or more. The CDR3, as DNA: TGTGCCAGCAGCCAAGCAGATACGCAGTATTTT. The encoded protein is CASSQADTQYF. V and J are TRBV14 and TRBJ2-3, with D unclear. The CDR3 is 11 residues long. Germline loops: CDR1 SGHDN, CDR2 FVKESK. Trimming stripped 1 base from V and 4 bases from J, with 0 bases between.

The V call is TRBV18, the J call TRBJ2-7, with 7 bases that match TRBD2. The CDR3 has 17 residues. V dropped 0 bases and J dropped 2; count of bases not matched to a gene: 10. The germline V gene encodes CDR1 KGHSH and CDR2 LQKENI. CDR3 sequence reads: CASSPPVWRENTYEQYF. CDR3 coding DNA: TGTGCCAGCTCACCACCGGTATGGCGGGAGAACACCTACGAGCAGTACTTC.

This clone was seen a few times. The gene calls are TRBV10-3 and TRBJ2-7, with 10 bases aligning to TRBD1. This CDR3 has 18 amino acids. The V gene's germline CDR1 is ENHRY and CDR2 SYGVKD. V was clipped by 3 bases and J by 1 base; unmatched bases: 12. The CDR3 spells CAISDGGPGTGASYEQYF. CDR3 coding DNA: TGTGCCATCAGTGACGGGGGACCCGGGACAGGGGCATCCTACGAGCAGTACTTC.

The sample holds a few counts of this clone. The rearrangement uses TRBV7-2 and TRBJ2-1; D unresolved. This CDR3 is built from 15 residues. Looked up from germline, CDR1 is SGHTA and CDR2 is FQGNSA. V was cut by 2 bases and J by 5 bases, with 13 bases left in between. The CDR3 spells CASSLRTFTNNEQFF. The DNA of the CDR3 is TGTGCCAGCAGCTTAAGAACCTTTACGAACAATGAGCAGTTCTTC. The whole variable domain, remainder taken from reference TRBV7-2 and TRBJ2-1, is GAGVSQSPSNKVTEKGKDVELRCDPISGHTALYWYRQSLGQGLEFLIYFQGNSAPDKSGLPSDRFSAERTGGSVSTLTIQRTQQEDSAVYLCASSLRTFTNNEQFFGPGTRLTVL.

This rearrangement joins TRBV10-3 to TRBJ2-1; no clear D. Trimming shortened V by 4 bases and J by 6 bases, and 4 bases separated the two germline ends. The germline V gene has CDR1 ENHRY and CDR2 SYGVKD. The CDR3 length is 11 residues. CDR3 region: CAISVRNEQFF. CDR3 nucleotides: TGTGCCATCAGTGTCCGCAATGAGCAGTTCTTC.

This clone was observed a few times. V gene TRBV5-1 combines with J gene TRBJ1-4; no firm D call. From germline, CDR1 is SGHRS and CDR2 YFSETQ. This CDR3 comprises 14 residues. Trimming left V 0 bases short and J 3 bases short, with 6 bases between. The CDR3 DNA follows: TGCGCCAGCAGCTTGGGGGTTGCTAATGAAAAACTGTTTTTT. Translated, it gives CASSLGVANEKLFF.

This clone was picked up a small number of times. CDR3 sequence: CASSQGAKGGNQPQHF. The CDR3 DNA is TGTGCCAGCAGCCAAGGGGCAAAGGGGGGAAATCAGCCCCAGCATTTT. The chain uses TRBV6-6 and TRBJ1-5, with a weak D call TRBD1 (6 bases). Trimming stripped 6 bases from V and 4 bases from J, with 19 bases between. This CDR3 contains 16 residues. From germline, CDR1 is MNHNY and CDR2 SVGAGI (reference sequence).

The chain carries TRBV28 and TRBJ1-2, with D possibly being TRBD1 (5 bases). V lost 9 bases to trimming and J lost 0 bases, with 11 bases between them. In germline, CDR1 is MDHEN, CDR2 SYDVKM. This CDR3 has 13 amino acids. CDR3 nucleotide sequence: TGTGCCAGTGGGGACCCAACTAACTATGGCTACACCTTC. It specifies CASGDPTNYGYTF.

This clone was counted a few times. The CDR3 sequence: CASSQGDYGIGELFF. Here the CDR3 DNA reads TGCGCCAGCAGCCAAGGGGACTACGGGATCGGGGAGCTGTTTTTT. V gene TRBV4-1 combines with J gene TRBJ2-2; TRBD2 matches 7 bases. The CDR3 spans 15 residues. Unmatched junction bases numbered 6, after V lost 1 base and J lost 7 bases. Germline loops: CDR1 MGHRA, CDR2 YSYEKL.

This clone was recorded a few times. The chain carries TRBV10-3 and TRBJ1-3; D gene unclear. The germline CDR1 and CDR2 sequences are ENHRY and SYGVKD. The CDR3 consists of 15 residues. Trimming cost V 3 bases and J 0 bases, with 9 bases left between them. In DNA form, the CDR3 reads TGTGCCATCAGTGAACACAGCTTCTCTGGAAACACCATATATTTT. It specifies CAISEHSFSGNTIYF.

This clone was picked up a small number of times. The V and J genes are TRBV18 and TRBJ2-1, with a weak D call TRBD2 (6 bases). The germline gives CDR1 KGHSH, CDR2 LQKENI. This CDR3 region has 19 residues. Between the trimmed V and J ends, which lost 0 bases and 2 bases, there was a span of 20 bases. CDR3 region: CASSPPGFGLSETYNEQFF. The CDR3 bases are TGTGCCAGCTCACCACCGGGCTTTGGACTATCCGAGACCTACAATGAGCAGTTCTTC.

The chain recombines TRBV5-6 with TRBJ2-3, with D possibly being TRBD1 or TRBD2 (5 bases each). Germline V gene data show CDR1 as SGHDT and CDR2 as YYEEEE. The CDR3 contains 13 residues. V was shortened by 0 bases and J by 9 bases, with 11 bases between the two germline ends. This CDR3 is CASSLVRGDTQYF. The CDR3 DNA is TGTGCCAGCAGCTTGGTTAGGGGAGACACGCAGTATTTT.

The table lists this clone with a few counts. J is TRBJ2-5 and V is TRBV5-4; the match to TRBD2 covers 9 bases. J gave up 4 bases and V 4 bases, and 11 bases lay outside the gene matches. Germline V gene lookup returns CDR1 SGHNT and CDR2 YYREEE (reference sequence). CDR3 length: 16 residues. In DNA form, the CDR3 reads TGTGCCAGCAGCCAAGCCTTCGCGGGAGGGAGAGAGACCCAGTACTTC. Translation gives CASSQAFAGGRETQYF.

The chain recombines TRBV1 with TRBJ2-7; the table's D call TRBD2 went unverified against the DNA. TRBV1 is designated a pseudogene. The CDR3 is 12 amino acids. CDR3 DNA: TGCACCACCTTGACTAGCAGCTACGAGCAGTACTTC. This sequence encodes CTTLTSSYEQYF.

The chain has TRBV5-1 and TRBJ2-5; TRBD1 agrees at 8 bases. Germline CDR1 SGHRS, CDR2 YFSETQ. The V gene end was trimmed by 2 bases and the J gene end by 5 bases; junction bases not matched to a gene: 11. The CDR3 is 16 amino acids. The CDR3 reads CASSFGLTGERETQYF. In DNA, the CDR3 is TGCGCCAGCAGCTTTGGCCTGACAGGGGAAAGGGAGACCCAGTACTTC.

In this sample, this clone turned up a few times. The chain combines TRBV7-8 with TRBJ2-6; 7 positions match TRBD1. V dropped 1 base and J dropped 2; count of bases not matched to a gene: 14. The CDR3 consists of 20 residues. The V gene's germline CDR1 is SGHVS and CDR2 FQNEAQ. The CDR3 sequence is CASSLDGTALDTTGANVLTF. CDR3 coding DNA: TGTGCCAGCAGCTTAGATGGGACAGCGCTGGATACGACTGGGGCCAACGTCCTGACTTTC.

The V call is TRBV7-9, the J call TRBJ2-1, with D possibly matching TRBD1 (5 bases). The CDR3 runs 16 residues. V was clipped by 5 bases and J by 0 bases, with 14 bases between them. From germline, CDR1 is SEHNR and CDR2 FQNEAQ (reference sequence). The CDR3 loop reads CASSQPRQSSYNEQFF. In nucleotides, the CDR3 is TGTGCCAGCAGCCAACCGAGACAGAGCTCCTACAATGAGCAGTTCTTC.

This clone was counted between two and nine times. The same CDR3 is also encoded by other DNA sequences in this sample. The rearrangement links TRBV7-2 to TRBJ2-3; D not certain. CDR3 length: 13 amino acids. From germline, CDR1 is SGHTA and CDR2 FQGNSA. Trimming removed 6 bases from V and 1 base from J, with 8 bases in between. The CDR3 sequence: CASRISGTDTQYF. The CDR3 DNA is TGTGCCAGCAGGATATCGGGCACAGATACGCAGTATTTT.